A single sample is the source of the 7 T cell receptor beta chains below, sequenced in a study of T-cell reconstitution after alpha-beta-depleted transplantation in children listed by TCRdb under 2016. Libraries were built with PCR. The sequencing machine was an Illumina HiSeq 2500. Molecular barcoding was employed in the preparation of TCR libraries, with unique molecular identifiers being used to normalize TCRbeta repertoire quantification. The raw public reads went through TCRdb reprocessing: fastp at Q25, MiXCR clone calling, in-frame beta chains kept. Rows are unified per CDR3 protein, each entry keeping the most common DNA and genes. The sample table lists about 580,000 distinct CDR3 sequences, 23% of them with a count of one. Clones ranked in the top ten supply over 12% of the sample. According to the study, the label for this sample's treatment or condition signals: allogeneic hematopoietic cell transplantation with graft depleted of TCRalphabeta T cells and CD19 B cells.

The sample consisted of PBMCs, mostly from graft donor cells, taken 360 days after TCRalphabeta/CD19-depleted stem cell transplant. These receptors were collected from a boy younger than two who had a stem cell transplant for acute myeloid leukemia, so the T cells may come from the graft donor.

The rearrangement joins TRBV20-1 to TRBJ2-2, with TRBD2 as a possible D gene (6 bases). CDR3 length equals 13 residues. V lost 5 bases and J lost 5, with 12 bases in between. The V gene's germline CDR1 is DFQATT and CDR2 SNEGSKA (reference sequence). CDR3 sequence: CSAPLAGTGELFF. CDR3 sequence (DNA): TGCAGTGCTCCACTAGCCGGAACCGGGGAGCTGTTTTTT.

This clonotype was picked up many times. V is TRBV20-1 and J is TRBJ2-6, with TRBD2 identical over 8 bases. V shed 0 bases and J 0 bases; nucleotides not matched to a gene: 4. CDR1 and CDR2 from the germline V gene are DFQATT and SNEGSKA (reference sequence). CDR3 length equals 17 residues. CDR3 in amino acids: CSAREPGGISGANVLTF. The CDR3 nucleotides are TGCAGTGCTAGAGAGCCGGGGGGGATCTCTGGGGCCAACGTCCTGACTTTC.

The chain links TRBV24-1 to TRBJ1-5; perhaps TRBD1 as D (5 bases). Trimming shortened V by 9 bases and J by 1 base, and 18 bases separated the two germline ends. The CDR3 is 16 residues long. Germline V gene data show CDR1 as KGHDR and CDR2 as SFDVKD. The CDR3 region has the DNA TGTGCCACCCAAAAAGGGGACCGAGGGAGCAATCAGCCCCAGCATTTT. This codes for CATQKGDRGSNQPQHF.

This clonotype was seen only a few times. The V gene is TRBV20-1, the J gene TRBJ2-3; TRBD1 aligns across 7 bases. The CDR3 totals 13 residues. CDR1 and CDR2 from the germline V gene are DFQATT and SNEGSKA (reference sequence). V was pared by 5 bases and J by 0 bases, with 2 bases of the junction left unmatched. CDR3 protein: CSAGTASTDTQYF. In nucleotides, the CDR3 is TGCAGTGCTGGGACAGCTAGCACAGATACGCAGTATTTT.

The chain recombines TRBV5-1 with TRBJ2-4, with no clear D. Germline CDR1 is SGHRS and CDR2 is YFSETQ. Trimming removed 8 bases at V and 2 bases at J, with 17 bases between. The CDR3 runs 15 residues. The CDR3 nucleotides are TGCGCCAGATTTCCCCCCTACTCGCCCAAAAACATTCAGTACTTC. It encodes CARFPPYSPKNIQYF.

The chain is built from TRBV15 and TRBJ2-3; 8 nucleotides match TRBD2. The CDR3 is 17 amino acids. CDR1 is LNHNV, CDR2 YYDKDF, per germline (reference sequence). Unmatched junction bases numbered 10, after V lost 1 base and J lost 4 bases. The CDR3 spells CATSRALRGGIADTQYF. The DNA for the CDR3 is TGTGCCACCAGCAGAGCTCTCCGGGGGGGCATCGCAGATACGCAGTATTTT.

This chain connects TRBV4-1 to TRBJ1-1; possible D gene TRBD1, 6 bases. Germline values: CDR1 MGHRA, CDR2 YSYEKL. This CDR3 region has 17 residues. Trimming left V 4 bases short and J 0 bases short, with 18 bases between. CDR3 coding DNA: TGCGCCAGCAGCCTCGGACGGACAGTCATCTTGAACACTGAAGCTTTCTTT. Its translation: CASSLGRTVILNTEAFF.